One and the same sample provided the 29 T cell receptor beta chains below, sequenced in a study of blood T cell repertoires in COVID-19. Repertoires were generated with immunoSEQ multiplex PCR, while TCRdb's copy carries only in-frame clones and drops some. The sample lists about 65,000 clones; approximately 78% were seen once. Specimen: peripheral blood. Receptors were obtained from a man older than 75 with acute or convalescent COVID-19.

V is TRBV29-1 and J is TRBJ2-5; D might be TRBD2 (5 bases). V was pared by 7 bases and J by 5 bases, with 14 bases between. The CDR3 covers 12 residues. CDR1 and CDR2 from the germline V gene are SQVTM and ANQGSEA. CDR3 in DNA: TGCAGCGGGGGAGACACGGTCGAGACCCAGTACTTC. Protein product: CSGGDTVETQYF. The variable domain in full, completed from reference TRBV29-1 and TRBJ2-5, reads SAVISQKPSRDICQRGTSLTIQCQVDSQVTMMFWYRQQPGQSLTLIATANQGSEATYESGFVIDKFPISRPNLTFSTLTVSNMSPEDSSIYLCSGGDTVETQYFGPGTRLLVL.

This rearrangement joins TRBV18 to TRBJ1-3; D is perhaps TRBD1 (5 bases). Germline V lookup: CDR1 KGHSH, CDR2 LQKENI. V gave up 2 bases and J gave up 0 bases, with 11 bases separating them. The CDR3 is 16 amino acids. The CDR3 loop is CASSPSQGSSGNTIYF. As DNA, the CDR3 is TGTGCCAGCTCACCATCTCAGGGTAGCTCTGGAAACACCATATATTTT. Supplemented by reference TRBV18 and TRBJ1-3, the full variable domain reads NAGVMQNPRHLVRRRGQEARLRCSPMKGHSHVYWYRQLPEEGLKFMVYLQKENIIDESGMPKERFSAEFPKEGPSILRIQQVVRGDSAAYFCASSPSQGSSGNTIYFGEGSWLTVV.

This chain uses TRBV18 with TRBJ1-6, with a possible D match to TRBD1 (6 bases). Per germline, CDR1 KGHSH and CDR2 LQKENI. Trimming removed 6 bases from V and 5 bases from J, with 11 bases in between. The CDR3 loop spans 14 amino acids. The DNA of the CDR3 is TGTGCCAGCTCTCACGACAGGCATAATTCACCCCTCCACTTT. Protein: CASSHDRHNSPLHF.

This chain links TRBV10-1 with TRBJ2-5, with D tentatively TRBD2 (5 bases). The V gene lost 0 bases and the J gene lost 5 bases, with 16 bases spanning the gap. The germline CDR1 and CDR2 sequences are WNHNN and SYGVQD (reference sequence). The CDR3 spans 16 residues. The CDR3 here is CASSESTEGRVETQYF. CDR3 sequence (DNA): TGCGCCAGCAGTGAGTCGACTGAGGGCCGAGTCGAGACCCAGTACTTC.

The CDR3 DNA reads as TGTGCCAGCAGTGGAGACGGGTACAATGAGCAGTTCTTC. Translation: CASSGDGYNEQFF. This rearrangement joins TRBV2 to TRBJ2-1, with no clear D. The CDR3 spans 13 residues. CDR1 and CDR2 from the germline V gene are SNHLY and FYNNEI. V lost 4 bases to trimming and J lost 4 bases, with 8 bases between them.

V gene TRBV6-5 combines with J gene TRBJ1-5, with D possibly being TRBD1 (6 bases). Trimming took off 6 bases at V and 5 bases at J, with 14 bases between the two ends. This CDR3 is 14 amino acids long. The germline CDR1 and CDR2 sequences are MNHEY and SVGAGI. The CDR3 DNA reads TGTGCCAGCAGCCAAAGGGGGAGGGATCAGCCCCAGCATTTT. Its translation is CASSQRGRDQPQHF.

This chain links TRBV19 with TRBJ2-1, with D possibly matching TRBD2 (5 bases). Trimming removed 7 bases from V and 5 bases from J, with 24 bases in between. CDR3 length equals 17 residues. Germline CDR1 and CDR2: LNHDA and SQIVND (reference sequence). Written as DNA, the CDR3 is TGTGCCAGTACCCCCGGAGTGACGGGGTTACCTAACAATGAGCAGTTCTTC. Protein sequence: CASTPGVTGLPNNEQFF.

This chain links TRBV6-5 with TRBJ1-5; 11 positions agree with TRBD1. After removal of 2 bases from V and 8 bases from J, the junction contained 5 bases not matched to a gene. Per germline, CDR1 MNHEY and CDR2 SVGAGI. This CDR3 comprises 15 residues. CDR3 region: CASSYRRDRGEPQHF. CDR3 bases: TGTGCCAGCAGTTACCGAAGGGACAGGGGGGAGCCCCAGCATTTT.

The chain is built from TRBV19 and TRBJ2-1, with 7 bases identical to TRBD1. Germline assignment: CDR1 LNHDA and CDR2 SQIVND (reference sequence). CDR3 length: 15 residues. V shed 9 bases, J shed 1 base, and the junction held 9 bases outside the gene matches. The CDR3: CASRPTGVSYNEQFF. CDR3 nucleotides: TGTGCCAGCCGACCAACAGGGGTTTCCTACAATGAGCAGTTCTTC.

The rearrangement links TRBV5-5 to TRBJ2-7, with D maybe TRBD1 (6 bases). V gave up 4 bases and J gave up 6 bases, with 29 bases separating them. Germline V lookup: CDR1 SGHKS, CDR2 YYEKEE (reference sequence). The CDR3 loop spans 18 amino acids. This CDR3 reads CASSRDLPGRQASSEQYF. The DNA for the CDR3 is TGTGCCAGCAGCAGGGACCTCCCGGGACGACAGGCGAGTAGCGAGCAGTACTTC. Full variable domain (outside the CDR3, taken from reference TRBV5-5 and TRBJ2-7): DAGVTQSPTHLIKTRGQQVTLRCSPISGHKSVSWYQQVLGQGPQFIFQYYEKEERGRGNFPDRFSARQFPNYSSELNVNALLLGDSALYLCASSRDLPGRQASSEQYFGPGTRLTVT.

This clone was recorded a few times. The rearrangement joins TRBV2 to TRBJ2-2; D may be TRBD2 (6 bases). Germline lookup yields CDR1 SNHLY and CDR2 FYNNEI. The CDR3 consists of 16 residues. V shed 3 bases and J shed 6 bases, with 17 bases lying between them. CDR3 residues: CASSELGTPPPGELFF. The CDR3 DNA is TGTGCCAGCAGTGAGCTAGGGACTCCCCCACCCGGGGAGCTGTTTTTT.

This chain links TRBV19 with TRBJ1-4, with D perhaps TRBD1 (5 bases). Per the germline V gene, CDR1 is LNHDA and CDR2 is SQIVND (reference sequence). The CDR3 is 15 residues long. Between the trimmed V and J ends, which lost 7 bases and 0 bases, there was a span of 12 bases. CDR3 DNA sequence: TGTGCCAGTAAGCAGGGCTCGGCAACTAATGAAAAACTGTTTTTT. Its translation: CASKQGSATNEKLFF.

This chain links TRBV5-1 with TRBJ1-1; no reliable D call. The V gene's germline CDR1 is SGHRS and CDR2 YFSETQ. The germline V and J ends were trimmed by 3 bases and 0 bases, with 9 bases remaining between them. This CDR3 contains 14 residues. The CDR3 spells CASSWAGMNTEAFF. CDR3 coding DNA: TGCGCCAGCAGCTGGGCGGGAATGAACACTGAAGCTTTCTTT.

This clone came up a few times. This chain uses TRBV19 with TRBJ1-3, with a tentative D call TRBD1 (6 bases). Germline CDR1 reads LNHDA; CDR2 reads SQIVND (reference sequence). The germline V and J ends were trimmed by 5 bases and 0 bases, with 14 bases remaining between them. CDR3 length: 16 residues. The CDR3 spells CASSLPGHYSGNTIYF. The CDR3 DNA sequence: TGTGCCAGTAGTTTGCCGGGACACTACTCTGGAAACACCATATATTTT.

This clone was counted only a few times. The chain joins TRBV4-1 to TRBJ2-7; tentative D call: TRBD2 (6 bases). Germline V gene data show CDR1 as MGHRA and CDR2 as YSYEKL. V was shortened by 1 base and J by 0 bases, with 19 bases between the two germline ends. This CDR3 has 18 amino acids. CDR3 in amino acids: CASSQVATRLVASYEQYF. The DNA for the CDR3 is TGCGCCAGCAGCCAAGTCGCGACCCGACTAGTGGCCTCCTACGAGCAGTACTTC.

This clone appeared a few times. This chain uses TRBV30 with TRBJ2-1; TRBD2 might be the D (6 bases). In germline, CDR1 is GTSNPN, CDR2 SVGIG (reference sequence). The length of the CDR3 is 15 residues. Trimming stripped 5 bases from V and 1 base from J, with 15 bases between. The CDR3 loop reads CAWGPAGPSYNEQFF. In DNA, the CDR3 is TGTGCCTGGGGCCCCGCGGGACCGTCCTACAATGAGCAGTTCTTC. The variable domain in full, with the rest retrieved from reference TRBV30 and TRBJ2-1, is SQTIHQWPATLVQPVGSPLSLECTVEGTSNPNLYWYRQAAGRGLQLLFYSVGIGQISSEVPQNLSASRPQDRQFILSSKKLLLSDSGFYLCAWGPAGPSYNEQFFGPGTRLTVL.

This clone was detected only once. This chain links TRBV6-5 with TRBJ1-5; tentative D call: TRBD1 (6 bases). Per the germline V gene, CDR1 is MNHEY and CDR2 is SVGAGI. V shed 4 bases and J shed 3 bases, with 10 bases lying between them. The CDR3 loop spans 14 amino acids. In DNA form, the CDR3 reads TGTGCCAGCAGTTGGGGGCAATCCAATCAGCCCCAGCATTTT. It encodes CASSWGQSNQPQHF.

This clone was picked up one time. The chain recombines TRBV5-6 with TRBJ2-5; 7 bases agree with TRBD1. V lost 0 bases to trimming and J lost 4 bases; unmatched junction nucleotides: 3. Germline V gene lookup returns CDR1 SGHDT and CDR2 YYEEEE. The CDR3 extends over 14 amino acids. CDR3 region: CASSLETGRETQYF. As DNA, the CDR3 is TGTGCCAGCAGCTTGGAGACAGGGAGAGAGACCCAGTACTTC.

The chain carries TRBV27 and TRBJ1-3; TRBD1 is a possible D gene (6 bases). This CDR3 has 16 amino acids. V lost 5 bases, J lost 0 bases, and 14 bases lay in between. The germline CDR1 and CDR2 sequences are MNHEY and SMNVEV (reference sequence). The chain's CDR3 is CASSAQQGLSGNTIYF. The CDR3, as DNA: TGTGCCAGCAGTGCCCAACAGGGTCTCTCTGGAAACACCATATATTTT.

This clone has just one count. V gene TRBV27 combines with J gene TRBJ2-7; maybe TRBD2 (6 bases). Germline lookup yields CDR1 MNHEY and CDR2 SMNVEV (reference sequence). The CDR3 has 13 residues. The germline V and J ends were trimmed by 9 bases and 3 bases, with 15 bases remaining between them. The CDR3 nucleotides are TGTGCCAGTTGGAGGGCCCCTGACTACGAGCAGTACTTC. Protein: CASWRAPDYEQYF.

V usage is TRBV2 and J usage is TRBJ1-2; 8 bases map to TRBD1. Trimming cost V 5 bases and J 6 bases; bases outside gene matches: 8. This CDR3 is 14 amino acids long. Per germline, CDR1 SNHLY and CDR2 FYNNEI. CDR3 in amino acids: CASSNRDRRDGYTF. CDR3 nucleotides: TGTGCCAGCAGTAACCGGGACAGGAGGGATGGCTACACCTTC.

The rearrangement joins TRBV24-1 to TRBJ2-5, with D perhaps matching TRBD1 (5 bases). The CDR3 is made up of 14 amino acids. Per germline, CDR1 KGHDR and CDR2 SFDVKD. The V gene lost 5 bases and the J gene lost 5 bases, with 14 bases spanning the gap. CDR3 DNA: TGTGCCACCAGTGGACCAGGGTCTGAGGAGACCCAGTACTTC. It specifies CATSGPGSEETQYF.

The chain recombines TRBV5-5 with TRBJ1-1; 8 bases match TRBD1. V gave up 4 bases and J gave up 5 bases; unmatched junction bases: 7. CDR1 is SGHKS, CDR2 YYEKEE, per germline (reference sequence). The CDR3 runs to 14 residues. The CDR3 is CASSGITGGTEAFF. CDR3 in DNA: TGTGCCAGCAGCGGGATTACAGGGGGTACTGAAGCTTTCTTT.

This chain connects TRBV5-1 to TRBJ1-1; weak D call: TRBD1 (5 bases). Germline V CDR1 and CDR2: SGHRS, YFSETQ. The CDR3 covers 15 residues. V was clipped by 3 bases and J by 3 bases, with 15 bases between them. CDR3 residues: CASSSGQGGYTEAFF. CDR3 nucleotide sequence: TGCGCCAGCAGCTCGGGCCAGGGAGGATACACTGAAGCTTTCTTT.

This clone showed up just a few times. This sequence joins TRBV3-1 (or the pseudogene TRBV3-2) and TRBJ2-4, with unresolved D. Trimming shortened V by 3 bases and J by 0 bases, and 15 bases separated the two germline ends. This CDR3 is built from 17 residues. Per the germline V gene, CDR1 is LGHDT and CDR2 is YNNKEL (reference sequence). DNA for the CDR3: TGTGCCAGCAGCCAGGAACAGTTATCCCTAGCCAAAAACATTCAGTACTTC. It translates to CASSQEQLSLAKNIQYF.

V is TRBV6-5 and J is TRBJ2-2; maybe TRBD1 (5 bases). The CDR3 consists of 12 residues. The germline gives CDR1 MNHEY, CDR2 SVGAGI. Trimming left V 6 bases short and J 6 bases short, with 8 bases between. CDR3: CASRQGPGELFF. The CDR3 coding sequence is TGTGCCAGCAGGCAGGGTCCCGGGGAGCTGTTTTTT.

This rearrangement joins TRBV7-6 to TRBJ1-3, with TRBD1 matching over 9 bases. With V trimmed by 2 bases and J by 5 bases, 13 bases remained unmatched. CDR1 is SGHVS, CDR2 FNYEAQ, per germline. This CDR3 region has 18 residues. CDR3 protein: CASSLRPPGQGPRNTIYF. In DNA, the CDR3 is TGTGCCAGCAGCTTACGCCCCCCGGGACAGGGCCCACGAAACACCATATATTTT.

The CDR3 coding sequence is TGCGCCAGCAGCTTTGTTCCAGGGCCTAATGAAAAACTGTTTTTT. Translated: CASSFVPGPNEKLFF. V usage is TRBV5-1 and J usage is TRBJ1-4; weak D call: TRBD1 (5 bases). Germline V lookup: CDR1 SGHRS, CDR2 YFSETQ. The CDR3 contains 15 residues. Trimming left V 2 bases short and J 3 bases short, with 11 bases between.

The V and J genes are TRBV2 and TRBJ2-5; 9 bases line up with TRBD2. This CDR3 is built from 14 residues. Trimming removed 6 bases from V and 5 bases from J; junction bases left unmatched: 7. Germline values: CDR1 SNHLY, CDR2 FYNNEI. The CDR3 protein is CASRSGGPGETQYF. The DNA of the CDR3 is TGTGCCAGCAGGAGCGGGGGGCCAGGGGAGACCCAGTACTTC.